This T cell receptor beta chain comes out of a study of T cells in Graves' hyperthyroidism and ophthalmopathy. Amplification yielded TCR beta CDR3 regions, with RNA transcripts as the source. First-round RT-PCR with HTBI primers amplified the TCR CDR3 region. From the multiplex PCR reads, TCRdb called clonotypes with MiXCR, one entry per CDR3 protein. The sample carries 500,000 to 800,000 distinct CDR3 sequences, roughly 15% recorded once. V was pared by 2 bases and J by 7 bases, with 10 bases of the junction left unmatched. Germline V CDR1 and CDR2: MDHEN, SYDVKM. The length of the CDR3 is 15 residues. Not enrolled were patients with uncontrolled infection, other autoimmune disease, pregnancy or lactation. This clonotype has at least ten counts.

Sequencing used blood. The TCR was taken from a woman aged 50 to 60 with Graves' ophthalmopathy. The chain has TRBV28 and TRBJ2-5; TRBD2 matches at 7 bases. This CDR3 reads CASSLSQVWEGTQYF. The CDR3, as DNA: TGTGCCAGCAGTTTAAGTCAAGTATGGGAGGGGACCCAGTACTTC.